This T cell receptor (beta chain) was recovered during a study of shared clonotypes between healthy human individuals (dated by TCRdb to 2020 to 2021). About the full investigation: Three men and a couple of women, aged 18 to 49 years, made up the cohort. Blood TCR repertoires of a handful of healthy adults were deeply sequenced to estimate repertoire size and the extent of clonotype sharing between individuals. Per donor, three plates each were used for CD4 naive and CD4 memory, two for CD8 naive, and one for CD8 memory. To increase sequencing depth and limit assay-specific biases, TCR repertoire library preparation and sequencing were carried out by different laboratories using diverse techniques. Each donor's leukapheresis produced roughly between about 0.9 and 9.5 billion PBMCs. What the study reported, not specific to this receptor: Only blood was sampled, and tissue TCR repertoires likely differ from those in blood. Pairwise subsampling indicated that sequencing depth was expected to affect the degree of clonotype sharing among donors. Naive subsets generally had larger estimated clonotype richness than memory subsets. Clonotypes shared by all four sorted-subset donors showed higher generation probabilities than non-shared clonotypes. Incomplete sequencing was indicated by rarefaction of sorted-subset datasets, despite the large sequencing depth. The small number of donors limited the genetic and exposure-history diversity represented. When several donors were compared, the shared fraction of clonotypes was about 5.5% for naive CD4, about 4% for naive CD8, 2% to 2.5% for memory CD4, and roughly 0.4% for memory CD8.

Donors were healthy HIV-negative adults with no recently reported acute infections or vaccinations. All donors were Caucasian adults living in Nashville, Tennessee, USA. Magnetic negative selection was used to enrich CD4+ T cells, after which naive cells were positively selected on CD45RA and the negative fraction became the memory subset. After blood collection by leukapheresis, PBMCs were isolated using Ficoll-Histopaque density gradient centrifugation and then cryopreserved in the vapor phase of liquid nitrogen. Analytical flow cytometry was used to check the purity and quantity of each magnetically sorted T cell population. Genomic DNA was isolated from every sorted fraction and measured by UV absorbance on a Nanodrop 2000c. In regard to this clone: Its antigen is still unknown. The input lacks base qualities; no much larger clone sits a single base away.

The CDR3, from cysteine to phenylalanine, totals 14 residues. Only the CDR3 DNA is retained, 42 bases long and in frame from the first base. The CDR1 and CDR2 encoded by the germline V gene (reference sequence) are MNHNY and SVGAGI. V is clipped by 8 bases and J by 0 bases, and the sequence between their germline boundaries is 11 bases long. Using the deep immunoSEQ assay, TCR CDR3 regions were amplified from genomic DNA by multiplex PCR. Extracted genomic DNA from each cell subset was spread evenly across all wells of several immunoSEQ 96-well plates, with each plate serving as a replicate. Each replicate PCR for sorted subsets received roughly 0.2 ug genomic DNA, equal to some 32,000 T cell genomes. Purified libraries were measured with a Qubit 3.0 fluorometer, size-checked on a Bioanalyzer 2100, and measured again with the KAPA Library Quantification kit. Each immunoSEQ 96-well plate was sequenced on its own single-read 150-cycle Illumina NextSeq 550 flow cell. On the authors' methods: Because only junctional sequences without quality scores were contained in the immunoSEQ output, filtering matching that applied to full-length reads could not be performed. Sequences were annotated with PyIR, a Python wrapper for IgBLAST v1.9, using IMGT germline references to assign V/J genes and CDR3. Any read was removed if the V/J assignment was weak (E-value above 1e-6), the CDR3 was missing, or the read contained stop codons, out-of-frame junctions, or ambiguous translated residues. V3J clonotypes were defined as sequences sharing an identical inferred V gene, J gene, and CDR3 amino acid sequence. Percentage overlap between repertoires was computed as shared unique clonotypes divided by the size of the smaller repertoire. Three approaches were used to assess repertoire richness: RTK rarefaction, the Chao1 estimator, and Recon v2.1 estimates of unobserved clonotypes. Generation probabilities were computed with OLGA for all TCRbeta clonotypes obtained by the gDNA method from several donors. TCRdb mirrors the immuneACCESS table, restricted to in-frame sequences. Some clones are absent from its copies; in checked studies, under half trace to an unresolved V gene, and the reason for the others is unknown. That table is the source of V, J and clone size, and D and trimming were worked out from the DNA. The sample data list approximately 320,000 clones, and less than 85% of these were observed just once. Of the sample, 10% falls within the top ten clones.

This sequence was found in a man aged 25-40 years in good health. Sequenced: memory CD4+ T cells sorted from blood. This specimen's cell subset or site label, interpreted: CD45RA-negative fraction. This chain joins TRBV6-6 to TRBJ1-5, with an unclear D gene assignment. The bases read TGTGCCAGCCGACGGGAAGGTAGCAATCAGCCCCAGCATTTT. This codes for CASRREGSNQPQHF.